This T cell receptor beta chain was sequenced during a study of blood T cell repertoires in COVID-19. Study-wide background: Acute-phase and convalescent COVID-19 samples originated in the United States, Italy and Spain. From T cells, B-cell-depleted T cells, or PBMCs came the material, which was cDNA or gDNA.

Original processing notes: Reference gene primer amplification gave estimated nucleated cell counts. The method was immunoSEQ multiplex PCR; TCRdb's version includes in-frame clones alone and lacks a portion of them. The V and J calls and clone size come from that table; D and trimming were worked out from the DNA. The sample lists some 53,000 clones, roughly 89% occurring once. Trimming removed 6 bases at V and 4 bases at J, with 13 bases between. Germline V gene lookup returns CDR1 LGHNA and CDR2 YNFKEQ. The CDR3 runs 14 residues. The rearrangement uses TRBV4-2 and TRBJ1-5, with D possibly being TRBD1 (5 bases). Sequenced: peripheral blood. This sequence originates from a man in his fifties or sixties with active COVID-19. CDR3 region: CASSGTMGNQPQHF. The CDR3, as DNA: TGTGCCAGCAGTGGGACTATGGGGAATCAGCCCCAGCATTTT.